This is a list of T cell receptor beta chains from one sample in a study of cytomegalovirus exposure and HLA in healthy donors. Only in-frame clones appear in the TCRdb table, and some are missing; sequencing was by immunoSEQ multiplex PCR. The table records around 150,000 clones, about 88% of them present only once. Sequencing was performed on PBMCs. The source of these receptors is a woman younger than 35 in good health and CMV-seronegative. The CDR3 runs from the conserved cysteine through the conserved F or W. Each record gives: CDR3 length, D gene, V gene, clone size, J gene, CDR3 protein, CDR3 DNA. D genes are given only for firm matches. Clone size, where shown, is once, few, many, or a class for clones that have expanded.

length: 13
D: -
V: TRBV19
size: -
J: TRBJ1-4
CDR3: CASSMQINEKLFF
DNA: TGTGCCAGTAGTATGCAGATTAATGAAAAACTGTTTTTT

length: 17
D: TRBD1
V: TRBV18
size: -
J: TRBJ2-7
CDR3: CASSREIKGTGNFEQYF
DNA: TGTGCCAGCTCGCGGGAGATTAAGGGGACAGGGAACTTCGAGCAGTACTTC

length: 16
D: -
V: TRBV10-3
size: many
J: TRBJ2-1
CDR3: CAISDIGLLSSDEQFF
DNA: TGTGCCATCAGTGATATTGGCCTTCTCTCGAGCGATGAGCAGTTCTTC

length: 13
D: -
V: TRBV6-5
size: -
J: TRBJ1-2
CDR3: CASSYYDRNGYTF
DNA: TGTGCCAGCAGTTACTATGACAGGAACGGCTACACCTTC

length: 13
D: TRBD1
V: TRBV19
size: -
J: TRBJ1-2
CDR3: CASSITGTAKGAF
DNA: TGTGCCAGTAGTATAACCGGGACAGCCAAAGGGGCCTTC

length: 16
D: -
V: TRBV5-6
size: -
J: TRBJ1-5
CDR3: CASSLGFGQSNQPQHF
DNA: TGTGCCAGCAGCTTGGGGTTTGGACAGTCCAATCAGCCCCAGCATTTT

length: 11
D: -
V: TRBV6-5
size: -
J: TRBJ1-2
CDR3: CASSSGIASTF
DNA: TGTGCCAGCAGTTCCGGGATTGCTAGCACCTTC

length: 15
D: -
V: TRBV27
size: -
J: TRBJ2-1
CDR3: CASNAELRSYNEQFF
DNA: TGTGCCAGCAACGCCGAACTGAGGTCCTACAATGAGCAGTTCTTC

length: 16
D: TRBD2
V: TRBV12-5
size: -
J: TRBJ2-7
CDR3: CASGLTSGGPTYEQYF
DNA: TGTGCTAGTGGCCTGACTAGCGGGGGCCCTACCTACGAGCAGTACTTC

length: 15
D: TRBD2
V: TRBV27
size: -
J: TRBJ2-2
CDR3: CASSSAGGNTGELFF
DNA: TGTGCCAGCAGTTCGGCGGGAGGGAACACCGGGGAGCTGTTTTTT

length: 16
D: TRBD1
V: TRBV7-9
size: -
J: TRBJ1-5
CDR3: CASSSPGDSGAQPQHF
DNA: TGTGCCAGCAGCTCGCCCGGGGACAGTGGAGCTCAGCCCCAGCATTTT

length: 17
D: TRBD1
V: TRBV19
size: -
J: TRBJ1-5
CDR3: CASSKGQGVGSNQPQHF
DNA: TGTGCCAGTAGCAAAGGACAGGGGGTCGGTAGCAATCAGCCCCAGCATTTT

length: 15
D: -
V: TRBV18
size: -
J: TRBJ1-2
CDR3: CASSPPEARRYGYTF
DNA: TGTGCCAGCTCACCCCCGGAGGCCAGAAGGTATGGCTACACCTTC